The clone carrying this T cell receptor (beta chain) is a singleton in its sample. Libraries were prepared by immunoSEQ multiplex PCR; TCRdb keeps only in-frame clonotypes and omits some of them. Of fewer than 70,000 clones detected, approximately 84% appear once; the ten largest clones hold 2.5% to 3.5%. The entry originates in a study of control samples from healthy donors and cancer patients. Germline values: CDR1 SGDLS, CDR2 YYNGEE. CDR3 length equals 15 residues. Trimming removed 0 bases from V and 3 bases from J; junction bases left unmatched: 0. This TCR derives from a woman aged 45-59 years with lung cancer. The rearrangement uses TRBV9 and TRBJ2-3, with 11 nucleotides matching TRBD2. The material sequenced was PBMCs. CDR3 nucleotide sequence: TGTGCCAGCAGCGTAGGACTAGCGGGGACAGATACGCAGTATTTT. It yields the protein CASSVGLAGTDTQYF.